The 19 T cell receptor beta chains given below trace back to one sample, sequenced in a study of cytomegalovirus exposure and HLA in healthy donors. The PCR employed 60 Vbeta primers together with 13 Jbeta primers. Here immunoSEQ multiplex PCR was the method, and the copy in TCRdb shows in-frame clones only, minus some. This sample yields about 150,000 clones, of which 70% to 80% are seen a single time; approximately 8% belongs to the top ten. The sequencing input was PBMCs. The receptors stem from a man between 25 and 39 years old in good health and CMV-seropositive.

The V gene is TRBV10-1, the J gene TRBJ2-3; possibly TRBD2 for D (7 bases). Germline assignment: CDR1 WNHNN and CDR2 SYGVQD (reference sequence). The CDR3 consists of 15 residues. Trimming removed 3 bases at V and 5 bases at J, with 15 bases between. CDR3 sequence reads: CASSEGGGGRDTQYF. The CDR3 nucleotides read TGCGCCAGCAGTGAAGGGGGGGGAGGGAGAGATACGCAGTATTTT.

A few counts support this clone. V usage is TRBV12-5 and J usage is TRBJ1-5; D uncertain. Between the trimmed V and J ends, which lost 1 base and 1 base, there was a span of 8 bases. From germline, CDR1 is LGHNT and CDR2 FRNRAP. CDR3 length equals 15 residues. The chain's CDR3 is CASGLGGGSNQPQHF. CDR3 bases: TGTGCTAGTGGTTTGGGGGGAGGGAGCAATCAGCCCCAGCATTTT.

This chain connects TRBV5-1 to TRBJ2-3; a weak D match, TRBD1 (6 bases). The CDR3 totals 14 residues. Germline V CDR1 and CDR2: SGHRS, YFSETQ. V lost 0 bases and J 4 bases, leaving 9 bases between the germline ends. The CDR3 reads CASSLGQAADTQYF. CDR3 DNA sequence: TGCGCCAGCAGCTTGGGACAGGCAGCAGATACGCAGTATTTT.

DNA for the CDR3: TGTGCCAGCAGTTTAAATAAGAACACCGGGGAGCTGTTTTTT. Protein sequence: CASSLNKNTGELFF. The V gene is TRBV27, the J gene TRBJ2-2; D is ambiguous. Trimming pared 2 bases from V and 1 base from J, leaving 5 bases between. The CDR3 sequence is 14 residues long. In germline, CDR1 is MNHEY, CDR2 SMNVEV (reference sequence).

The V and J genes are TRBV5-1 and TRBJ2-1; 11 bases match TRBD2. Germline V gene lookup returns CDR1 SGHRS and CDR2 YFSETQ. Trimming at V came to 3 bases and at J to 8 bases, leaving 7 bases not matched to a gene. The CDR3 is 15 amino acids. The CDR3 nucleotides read TGCGCCAGCAGCTGGGGTAGCGGGGGGGCAGATGAGCAGTTCTTC. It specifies CASSWGSGGADEQFF.

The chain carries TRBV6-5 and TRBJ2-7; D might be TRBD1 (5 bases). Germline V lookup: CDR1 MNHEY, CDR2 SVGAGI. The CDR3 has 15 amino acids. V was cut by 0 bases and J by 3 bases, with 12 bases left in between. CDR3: CASSYSEAGNYEQYF. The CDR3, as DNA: TGTGCCAGCAGTTACTCAGAGGCAGGGAACTACGAGCAGTACTTC.

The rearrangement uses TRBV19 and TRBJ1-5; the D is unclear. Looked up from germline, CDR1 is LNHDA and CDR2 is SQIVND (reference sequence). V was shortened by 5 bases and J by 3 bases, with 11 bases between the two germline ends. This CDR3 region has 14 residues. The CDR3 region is CASSAHSTNQPQHF. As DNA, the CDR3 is TGTGCCAGTAGTGCCCACAGTACCAATCAGCCCCAGCATTTT.

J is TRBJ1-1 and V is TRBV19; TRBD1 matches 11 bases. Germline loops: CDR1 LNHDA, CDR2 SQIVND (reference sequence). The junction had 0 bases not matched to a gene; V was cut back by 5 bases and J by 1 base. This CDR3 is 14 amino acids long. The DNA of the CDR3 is TGTGCCAGTAGTGGACAGGGGGCGAACACTGAAGCTTTCTTT. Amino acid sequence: CASSGQGANTEAFF.

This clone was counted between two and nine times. CDR3 DNA: TGTGCCAGCAGCTCGACAGAACGCGGGAGAGTCGTTTTTAATGAGCAGTTCTTC. This translates into CASSSTERGRVVFNEQFF. The rearrangement uses TRBV7-9 and TRBJ2-1; TRBD2 agrees at 7 bases. CDR1 is SEHNR, CDR2 FQNEAQ, per germline (reference sequence). J was trimmed by 7 bases and V by 4 bases; bases with no gene match: 19. The CDR3 sequence is 18 residues long.

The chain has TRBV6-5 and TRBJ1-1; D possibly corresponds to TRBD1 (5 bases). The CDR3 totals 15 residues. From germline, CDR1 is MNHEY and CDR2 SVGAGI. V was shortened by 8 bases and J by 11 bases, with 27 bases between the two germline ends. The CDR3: CASLPNQWTTTGAFF. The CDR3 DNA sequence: TGTGCCAGCCTGCCCAACCAATGGACAACCACTGGGGCTTTCTTT.

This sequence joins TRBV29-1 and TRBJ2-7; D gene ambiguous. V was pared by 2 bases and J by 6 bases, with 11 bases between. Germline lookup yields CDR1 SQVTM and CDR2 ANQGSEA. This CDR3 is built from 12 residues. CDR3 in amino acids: CSVEHTAREQYF. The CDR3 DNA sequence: TGCAGCGTTGAACACACCGCCCGCGAGCAGTACTTC.

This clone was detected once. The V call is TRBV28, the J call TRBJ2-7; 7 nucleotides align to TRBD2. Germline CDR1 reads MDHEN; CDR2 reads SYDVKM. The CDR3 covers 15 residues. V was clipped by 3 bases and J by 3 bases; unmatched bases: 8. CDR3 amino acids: CASSFGEGLGYEQYF. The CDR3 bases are TGTGCCAGCAGTTTCGGGGAGGGCCTCGGCTACGAGCAGTACTTC.

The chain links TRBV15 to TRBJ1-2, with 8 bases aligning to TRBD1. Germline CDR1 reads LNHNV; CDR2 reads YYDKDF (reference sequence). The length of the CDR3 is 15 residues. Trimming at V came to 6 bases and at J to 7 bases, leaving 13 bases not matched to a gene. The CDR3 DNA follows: TGTGCCACCAGTTCACAGGGGGTAGCAGAGCTTGGCTACACCTTC. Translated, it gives CATSSQGVAELGYTF. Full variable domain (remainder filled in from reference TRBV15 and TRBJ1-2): DAMVIQNPRYQVTQFGKPVTLSCSQTLNHNVMYWYQQKSSQAPKLLFHYYDKDFNNEADTPDNFQSRRPNTSFCFLDIRSPGLGDTAMYLCATSSQGVAELGYTFGSGTRLTVV.

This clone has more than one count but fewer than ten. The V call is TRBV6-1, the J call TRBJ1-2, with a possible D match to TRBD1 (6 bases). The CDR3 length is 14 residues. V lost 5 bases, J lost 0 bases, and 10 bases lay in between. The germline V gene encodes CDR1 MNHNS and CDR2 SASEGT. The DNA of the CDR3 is TGTGCCAGCAGTTCAGGGGCAGCTAACTATGGCTACACCTTC. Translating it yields CASSSGAANYGYTF.

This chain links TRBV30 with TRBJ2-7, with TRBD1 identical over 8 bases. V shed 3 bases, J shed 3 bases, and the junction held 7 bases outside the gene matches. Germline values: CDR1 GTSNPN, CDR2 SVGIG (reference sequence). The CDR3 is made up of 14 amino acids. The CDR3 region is CAWSVAGGSYEQYF. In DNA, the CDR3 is TGTGCCTGGAGCGTTGCAGGGGGCAGCTACGAGCAGTACTTC.

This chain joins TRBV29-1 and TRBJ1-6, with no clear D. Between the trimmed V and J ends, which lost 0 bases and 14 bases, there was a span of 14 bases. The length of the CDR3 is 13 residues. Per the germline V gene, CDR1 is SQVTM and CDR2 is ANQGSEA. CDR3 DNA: TGCAGCGTTGAAGACCCCCTCTCACTCACCCTCCACTTT. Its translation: CSVEDPLSLTLHF.

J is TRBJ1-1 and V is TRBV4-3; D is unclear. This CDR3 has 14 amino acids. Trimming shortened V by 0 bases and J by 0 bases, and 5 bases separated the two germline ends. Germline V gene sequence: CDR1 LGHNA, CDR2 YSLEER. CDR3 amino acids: CASSQDRMNTEAFF. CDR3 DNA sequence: TGCGCCAGCAGCCAAGACAGGATGAACACTGAAGCTTTCTTT.

The CDR3 DNA sequence: TGTGCCAGCAGGCTACAGGGATCGAGGGAGCAGTACTTC. This encodes CASRLQGSREQYF. The chain carries TRBV14 and TRBJ2-7, with D maybe TRBD1 (6 bases). Looked up from germline, CDR1 is SGHDN and CDR2 is FVKESK. The CDR3 extends over 13 amino acids. Deletions cut 6 bases from V and 7 bases from J, with 16 bases between.

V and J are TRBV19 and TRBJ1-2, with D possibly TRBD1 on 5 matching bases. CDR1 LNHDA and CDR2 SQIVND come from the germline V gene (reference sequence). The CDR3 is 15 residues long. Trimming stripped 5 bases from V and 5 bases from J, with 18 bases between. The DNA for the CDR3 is TGTGCCAGTAGTCCACGGGGGATCGGGGGGTATGGCTACACCTTC. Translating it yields CASSPRGIGGYGYTF.